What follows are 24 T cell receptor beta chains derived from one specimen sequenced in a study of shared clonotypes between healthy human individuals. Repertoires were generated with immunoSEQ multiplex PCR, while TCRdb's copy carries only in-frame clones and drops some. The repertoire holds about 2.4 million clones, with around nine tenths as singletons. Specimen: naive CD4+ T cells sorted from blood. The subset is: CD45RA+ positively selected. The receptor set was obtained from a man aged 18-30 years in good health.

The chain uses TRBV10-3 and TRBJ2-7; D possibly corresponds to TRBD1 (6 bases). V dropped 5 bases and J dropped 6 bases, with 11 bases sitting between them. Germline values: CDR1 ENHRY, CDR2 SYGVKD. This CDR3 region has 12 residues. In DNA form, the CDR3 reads TGTGCCATCAGTACCACAGGGATCGAGCAGTACTTC. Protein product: CAISTTGIEQYF.

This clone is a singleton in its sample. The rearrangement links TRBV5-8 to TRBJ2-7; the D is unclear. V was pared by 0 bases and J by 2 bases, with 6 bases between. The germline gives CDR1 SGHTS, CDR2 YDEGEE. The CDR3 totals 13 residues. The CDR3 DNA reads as TGTGCCAGCAGCTTGGGGATGACCTACGAGCAGTACTTC. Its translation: CASSLGMTYEQYF.

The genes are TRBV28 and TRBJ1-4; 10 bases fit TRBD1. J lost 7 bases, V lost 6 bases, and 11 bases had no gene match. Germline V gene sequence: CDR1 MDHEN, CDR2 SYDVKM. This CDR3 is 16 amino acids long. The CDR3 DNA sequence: TGTGCCAGCAGCTCCCGGGACAGGGGATTGGGTGAAAAACTGTTTTTT. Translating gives CASSSRDRGLGEKLFF.

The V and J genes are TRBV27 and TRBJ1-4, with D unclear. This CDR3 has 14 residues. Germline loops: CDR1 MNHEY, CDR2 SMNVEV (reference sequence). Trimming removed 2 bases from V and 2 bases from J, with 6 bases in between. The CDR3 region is CASSLRFTNEKLFF. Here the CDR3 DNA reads TGTGCCAGCAGTTTACGATTTACTAATGAAAAACTGTTTTTT.

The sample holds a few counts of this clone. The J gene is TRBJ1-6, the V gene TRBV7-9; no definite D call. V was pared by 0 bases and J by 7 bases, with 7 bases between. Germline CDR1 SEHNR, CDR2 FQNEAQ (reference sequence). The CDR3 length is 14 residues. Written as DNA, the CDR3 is TGTGCCAGCAGCTTAGCAGGGTTCAATTCACCCCTCCACTTT. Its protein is CASSLAGFNSPLHF.

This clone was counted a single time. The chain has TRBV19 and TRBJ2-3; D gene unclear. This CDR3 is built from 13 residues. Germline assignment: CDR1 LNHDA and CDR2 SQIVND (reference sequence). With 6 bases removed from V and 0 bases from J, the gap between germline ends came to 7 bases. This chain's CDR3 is CASRPTSTDTQYF. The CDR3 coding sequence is TGTGCCAGTAGACCTACTAGCACAGATACGCAGTATTTT.

Here the CDR3 reads CATSSAGDKDTQYF. In nucleotides, the CDR3 is TGTGCCACCAGCAGCGCCGGGGATAAGGATACGCAGTATTTT. This chain joins TRBV15 and TRBJ2-3, with TRBD2 as a possible D gene (5 bases). V was cut by 3 bases and J by 6 bases, with 13 bases left in between. Germline-derived CDR1 and CDR2 are LNHNV and YYDKDF (reference sequence). The CDR3 is made up of 14 amino acids.

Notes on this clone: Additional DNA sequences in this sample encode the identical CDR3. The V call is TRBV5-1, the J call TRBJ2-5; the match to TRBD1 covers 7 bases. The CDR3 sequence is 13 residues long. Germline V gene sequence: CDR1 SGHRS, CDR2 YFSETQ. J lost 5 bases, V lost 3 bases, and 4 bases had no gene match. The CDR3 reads CASSSQGVETQYF. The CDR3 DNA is TGCGCCAGCAGCTCGCAGGGGGTGGAGACCCAGTACTTC.

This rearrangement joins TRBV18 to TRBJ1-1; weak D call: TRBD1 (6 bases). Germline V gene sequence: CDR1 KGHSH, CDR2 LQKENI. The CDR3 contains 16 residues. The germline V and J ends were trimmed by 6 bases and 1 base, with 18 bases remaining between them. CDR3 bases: TGTGCCAGCTCCGAAAGACCCCCAGGGGCGAACACTGAAGCTTTCTTT. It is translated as CASSERPPGANTEAFF.

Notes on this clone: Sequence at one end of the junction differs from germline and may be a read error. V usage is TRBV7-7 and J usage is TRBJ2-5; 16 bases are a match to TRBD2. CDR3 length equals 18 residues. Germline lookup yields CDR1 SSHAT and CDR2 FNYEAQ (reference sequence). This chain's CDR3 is CASSPRGLAGGRKETQYF. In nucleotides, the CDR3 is TGTGCTAGCAGCCCAAGGGGACTAGCGGGAGGGAGGAAAGAGACCCAGTACTTC.

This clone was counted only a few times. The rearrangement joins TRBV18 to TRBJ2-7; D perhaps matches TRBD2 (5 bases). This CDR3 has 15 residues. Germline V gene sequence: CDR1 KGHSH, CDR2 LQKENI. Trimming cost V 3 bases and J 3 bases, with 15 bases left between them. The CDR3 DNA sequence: TGTGCCAGCTCACCGGGCTCCATGGGGAGCTACGAGCAGTACTTC. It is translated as CASSPGSMGSYEQYF.

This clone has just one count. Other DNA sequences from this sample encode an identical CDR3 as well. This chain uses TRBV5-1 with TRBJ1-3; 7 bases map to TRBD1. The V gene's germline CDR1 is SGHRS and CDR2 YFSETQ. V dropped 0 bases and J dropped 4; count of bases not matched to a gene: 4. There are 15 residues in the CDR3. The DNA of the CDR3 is TGCGCCAGCAGCTTGGGTCCGGGACAGGGAAACACCATATATTTT. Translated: CASSLGPGQGNTIYF.

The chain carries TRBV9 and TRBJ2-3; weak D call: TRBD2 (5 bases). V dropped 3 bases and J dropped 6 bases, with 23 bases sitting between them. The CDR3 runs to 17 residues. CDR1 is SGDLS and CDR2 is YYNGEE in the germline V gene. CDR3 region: CASSGPAGRIASDTQYF. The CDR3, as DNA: TGTGCCAGCAGCGGGCCTGCCGGACGGATAGCGTCGGATACGCAGTATTTT. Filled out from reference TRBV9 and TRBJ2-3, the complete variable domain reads DSGVTQTPKHLITATGQRVTLRCSPRSGDLSVYWYQQSLDQGLQFLIQYYNGEERAKGNILERFSAQQFPDLHSELNLSSLELGDSALYFCASSGPAGRIASDTQYFGPGTRLTVL.

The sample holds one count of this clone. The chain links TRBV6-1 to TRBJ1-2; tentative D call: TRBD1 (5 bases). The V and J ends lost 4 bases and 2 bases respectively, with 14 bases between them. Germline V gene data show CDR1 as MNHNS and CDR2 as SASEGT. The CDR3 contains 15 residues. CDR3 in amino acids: CASSAIGALNYGYTF. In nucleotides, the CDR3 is TGTGCCAGCAGTGCTATTGGGGCCCTGAACTATGGCTACACCTTC.

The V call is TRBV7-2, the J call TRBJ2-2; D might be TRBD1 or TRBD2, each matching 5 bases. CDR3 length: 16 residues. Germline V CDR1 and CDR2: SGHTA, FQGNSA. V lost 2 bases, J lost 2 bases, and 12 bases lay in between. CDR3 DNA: TGTGCCAGCAGCTTATCGTGGGACGCAAACACCGGGGAGCTGTTTTTT. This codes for CASSLSWDANTGELFF. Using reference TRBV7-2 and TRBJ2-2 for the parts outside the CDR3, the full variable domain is GAGVSQSPSNKVTEKGKDVELRCDPISGHTALYWYRQSLGQGLEFLIYFQGNSAPDKSGLPSDRFSAERTGGSVSTLTIQRTQQEDSAVYLCASSLSWDANTGELFFGEGSRLTVL.

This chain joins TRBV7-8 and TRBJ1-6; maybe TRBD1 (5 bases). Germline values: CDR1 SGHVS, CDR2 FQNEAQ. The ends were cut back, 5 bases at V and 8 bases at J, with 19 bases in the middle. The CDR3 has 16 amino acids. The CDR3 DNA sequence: TGTGCCAGCAGCGGACCTAGGGGAAGGAATGATTCACCCCTCCACTTT. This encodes CASSGPRGRNDSPLHF.

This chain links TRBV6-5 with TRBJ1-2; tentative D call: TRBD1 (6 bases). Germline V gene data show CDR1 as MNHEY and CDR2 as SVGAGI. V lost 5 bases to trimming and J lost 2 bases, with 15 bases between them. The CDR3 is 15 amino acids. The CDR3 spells CASSRGQRANYGYTF. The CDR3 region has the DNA TGTGCCAGCAGTCGTGGACAGAGGGCGAACTATGGCTACACCTTC.

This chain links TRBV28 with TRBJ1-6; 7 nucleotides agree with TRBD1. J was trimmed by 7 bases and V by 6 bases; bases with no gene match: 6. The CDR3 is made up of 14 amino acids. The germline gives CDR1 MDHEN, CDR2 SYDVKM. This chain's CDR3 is CASSETRGNSPLHF. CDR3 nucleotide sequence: TGTGCCAGCAGCGAGACCAGGGGGAATTCACCCCTCCACTTT.

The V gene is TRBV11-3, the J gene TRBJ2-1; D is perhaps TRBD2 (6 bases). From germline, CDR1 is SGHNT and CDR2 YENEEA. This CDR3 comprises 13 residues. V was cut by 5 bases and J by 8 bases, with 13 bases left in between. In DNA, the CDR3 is TGTGCCAGCAGCGGGACCCGCGGGGATGAGCAGTTCTTC. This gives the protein CASSGTRGDEQFF.

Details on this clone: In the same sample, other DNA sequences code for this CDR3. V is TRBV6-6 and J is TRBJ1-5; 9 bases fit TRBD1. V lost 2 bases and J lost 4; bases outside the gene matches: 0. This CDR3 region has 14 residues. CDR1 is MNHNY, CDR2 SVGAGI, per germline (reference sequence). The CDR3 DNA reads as TGTGCCAGCAGTTACGGGACAGGGAATCAGCCCCAGCATTTT. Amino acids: CASSYGTGNQPQHF.

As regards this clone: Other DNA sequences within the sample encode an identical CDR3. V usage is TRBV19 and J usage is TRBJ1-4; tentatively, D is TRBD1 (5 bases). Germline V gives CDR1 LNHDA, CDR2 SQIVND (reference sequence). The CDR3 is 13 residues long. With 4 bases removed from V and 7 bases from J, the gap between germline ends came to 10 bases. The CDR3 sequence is CASSTGTVEKLFF. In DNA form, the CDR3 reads TGTGCCAGTAGTACCGGGACGGTTGAAAAACTGTTTTTT.

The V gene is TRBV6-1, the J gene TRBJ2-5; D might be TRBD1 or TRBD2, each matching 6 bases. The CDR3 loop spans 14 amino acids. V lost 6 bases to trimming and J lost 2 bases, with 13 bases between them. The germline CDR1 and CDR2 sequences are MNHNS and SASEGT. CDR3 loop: CASSPGDKQETQYF. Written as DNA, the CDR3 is TGTGCCAGCAGCCCGGGGGACAAACAAGAGACCCAGTACTTC.

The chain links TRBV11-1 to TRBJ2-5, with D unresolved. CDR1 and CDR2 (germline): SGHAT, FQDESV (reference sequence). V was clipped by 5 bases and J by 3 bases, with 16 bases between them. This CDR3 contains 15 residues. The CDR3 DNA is TGTGCCAGCAGCGCATGGGAATTGGATGAAGAGACCCAGTACTTC. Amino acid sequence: CASSAWELDEETQYF.

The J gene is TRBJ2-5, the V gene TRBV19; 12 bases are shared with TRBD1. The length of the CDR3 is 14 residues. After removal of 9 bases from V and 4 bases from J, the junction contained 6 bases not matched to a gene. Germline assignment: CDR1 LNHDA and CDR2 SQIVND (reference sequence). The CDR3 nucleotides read TGTGCCAGCGGGGGACAGGGGGCTTCAGAGACCCAGTACTTC. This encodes CASGGQGASETQYF.